The source of this T cell receptor beta chain is a study of radiation and T cells in renal cell carcinoma. The treatment here: 15 Gy SBRT to primary tumor, nephrectomy 4 weeks later. Data came from immunoSEQ multiplex PCR; TCRdb stores just in-frame clones and leaves some out. The sample has about 20,000 clones; approximately 60% are singletons. This clone is labeled medium-sized (0.01 to 0.1%). The source material was tumor tissue, sampled from a patient whose treatment included radiotherapy and nephrectomy. The clonotype originates from a woman aged 70 to 79 with renal cell carcinoma.

The CDR3: CASSSRGSTNYGYTF. The DNA of the CDR3 is TGTGCCAGCAGCTCAAGGGGGTCCACTAACTATGGCTACACCTTC. The rearrangement uses TRBV11-3 and TRBJ1-2, with D perhaps matching TRBD1 (6 bases). Trimming removed 4 bases from V and 0 bases from J, with 12 bases in between. CDR3 size: 15 residues. Looked up from germline, CDR1 is SGHNT and CDR2 is YENEEA. The whole variable domain, remainder taken from reference TRBV11-3 and TRBJ1-2, is EAGVVQSPRYKIIEKKQPVAFWCNPISGHNTLYWYLQNLGQGPELLIRYENEEAVDDSQLPKDRFSAERLKGVDSTLKIQPAELGDSAVYLCASSSRGSTNYGYTFGSGTRLTVV.